This T cell receptor (beta chain) was retrieved from a study of identical twins. A template switching step contributed a universal primer site, while unique molecular identifiers were present in the cDNA. TCRdb reanalysed the 5' RACE reads using MiXCR and keeps one entry per CDR3 protein. Of 1.5 million to 2 million distinct CDR3 sequences listed, under 35% are singletons. This CDR3 contains 13 residues. CDR1 and CDR2 (germline): SNHLY, FYNNEI. V was trimmed by 0 bases and J by 10 bases, leaving 10 bases between them. Sequencing used cord blood. The receptor's source is a newborn girl in good health. The chain is built from TRBV2 and TRBJ1-3, with D unresolved. The CDR3 DNA follows: TGTGCCAGCAGTGAAGCGCTTCGAAGGACCATATATTTT. Its protein product is CASSEALRRTIYF.